This TCR beta chain appears in the sequencing data of a study of radiotherapy plus CTLA-4 blockade in lung cancer. Trimming at V came to 5 bases and at J to 0 bases, leaving 3 bases not matched to a gene. This CDR3 spans 16 amino acids. CDR1 and CDR2 from the germline V gene are SGHTA and FQGNSA. Here immunoSEQ multiplex PCR was the method, and the copy in TCRdb shows in-frame clones only, minus some. The sample carries fewer than 40,000 clones, about 73% recorded once. The study treated chemo-refractory metastatic non-small-cell lung cancer patients with focal radiation plus ipilimumab CTLA-4 blockade. General study findings and limits: Per reports, early blood T cell clone dynamics, plus interferon-beta, forecast response most strongly. Expansion in blood of tumor-derived TCR clones was seen after radiotherapy plus ipilimumab.

Turning to this clone: Its antigen is not identified.

The V gene is TRBV7-2, the J gene TRBJ2-6; 8 bases fit TRBD1. This sequence originates from a human donor with non-small cell lung cancer who had stable disease on radiotherapy plus ipilimumab. The input for sequencing was peripheral blood, taken from a patient treated with radiotherapy plus ipilimumab. CDR3 loop: CASSLQGASGANVLTF. The CDR3 coding sequence is TGTGCCAGCAGCCTGCAGGGGGCCTCTGGGGCCAACGTCCTGACTTTC.